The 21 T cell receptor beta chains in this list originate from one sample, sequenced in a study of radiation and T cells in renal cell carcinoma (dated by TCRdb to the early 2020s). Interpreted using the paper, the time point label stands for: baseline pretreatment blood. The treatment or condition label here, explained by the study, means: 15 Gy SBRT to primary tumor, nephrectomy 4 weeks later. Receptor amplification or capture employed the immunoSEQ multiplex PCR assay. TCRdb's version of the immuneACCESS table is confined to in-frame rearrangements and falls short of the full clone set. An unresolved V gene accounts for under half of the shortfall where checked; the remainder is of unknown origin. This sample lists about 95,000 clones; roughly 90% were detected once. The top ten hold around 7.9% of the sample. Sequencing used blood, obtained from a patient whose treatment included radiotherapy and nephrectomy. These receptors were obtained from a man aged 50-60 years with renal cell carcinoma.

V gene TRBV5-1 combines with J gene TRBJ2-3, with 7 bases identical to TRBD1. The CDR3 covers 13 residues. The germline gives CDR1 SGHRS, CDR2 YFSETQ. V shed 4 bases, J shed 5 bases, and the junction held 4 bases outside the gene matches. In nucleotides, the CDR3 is TGCGCCAGCAGCCAGCAGGGGGAAGATACGCAGTATTTT. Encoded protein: CASSQQGEDTQYF. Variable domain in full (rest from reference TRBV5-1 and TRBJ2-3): KAGVTQTPRYLIKTRGQQVTLSCSPISGHRSVSWYQQTPGQGLQFLFEYFSETQRNKGNFPGRFSGRQFSNSRSEMNVSTLELGDSALYLCASSQQGEDTQYFGPGTRLTVL.

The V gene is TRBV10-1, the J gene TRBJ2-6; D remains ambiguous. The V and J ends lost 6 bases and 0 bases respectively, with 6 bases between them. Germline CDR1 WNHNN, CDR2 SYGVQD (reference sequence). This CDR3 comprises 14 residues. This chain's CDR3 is CASSPDSGANVLTF. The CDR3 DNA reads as TGCGCCAGCAGCCCAGACTCTGGGGCCAACGTCCTGACTTTC.

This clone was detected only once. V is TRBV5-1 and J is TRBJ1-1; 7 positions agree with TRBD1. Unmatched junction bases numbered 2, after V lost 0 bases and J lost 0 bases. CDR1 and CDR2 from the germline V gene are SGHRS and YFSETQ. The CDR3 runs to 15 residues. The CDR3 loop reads CASSLAGQMNTEAFF. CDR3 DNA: TGCGCCAGCAGCTTGGCGGGACAGATGAACACTGAAGCTTTCTTT.

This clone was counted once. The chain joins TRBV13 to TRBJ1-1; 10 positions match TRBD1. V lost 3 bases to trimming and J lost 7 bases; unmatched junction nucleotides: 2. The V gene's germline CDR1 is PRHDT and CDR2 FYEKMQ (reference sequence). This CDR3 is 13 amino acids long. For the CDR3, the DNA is TGTGCCAGCAGCTTGACAGGGGGCATTGAAGCTTTCTTT. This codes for CASSLTGGIEAFF.

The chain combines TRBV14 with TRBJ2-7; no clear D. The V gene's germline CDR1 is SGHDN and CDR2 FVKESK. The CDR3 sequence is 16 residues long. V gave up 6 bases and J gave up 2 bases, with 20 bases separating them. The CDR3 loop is CASSPLSRSRTYEQYF. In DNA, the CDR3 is TGTGCCAGCAGTCCACTATCCAGGAGCCGTACCTACGAGCAGTACTTC.

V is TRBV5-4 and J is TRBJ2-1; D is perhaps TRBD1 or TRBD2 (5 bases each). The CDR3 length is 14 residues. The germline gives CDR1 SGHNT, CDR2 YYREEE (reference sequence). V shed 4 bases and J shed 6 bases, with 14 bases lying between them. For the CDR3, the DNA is TGTGCCAGCAGCATCGGGGCCAGCCTCAATGAGCAGTTCTTC. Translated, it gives CASSIGASLNEQFF.

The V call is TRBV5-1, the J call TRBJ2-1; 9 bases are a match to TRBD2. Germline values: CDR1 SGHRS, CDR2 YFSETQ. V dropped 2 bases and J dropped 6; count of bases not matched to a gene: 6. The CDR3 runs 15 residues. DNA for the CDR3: TGCGCCAGCAGCTTTTTGGCGGGGGGGCTCAATGAGCAGTTCTTC. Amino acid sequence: CASSFLAGGLNEQFF.

In DNA form, the CDR3 reads TGCAGCGTTAGGCGATACAATGAGCAGTTCTTC. Amino acids: CSVRRYNEQFF. V usage is TRBV29-1 and J usage is TRBJ2-1; D is unclear. This CDR3 is 11 amino acids long. V lost 5 bases and J 4 bases, leaving 6 bases between the germline ends. The germline CDR1 and CDR2 sequences are SQVTM and ANQGSEA.

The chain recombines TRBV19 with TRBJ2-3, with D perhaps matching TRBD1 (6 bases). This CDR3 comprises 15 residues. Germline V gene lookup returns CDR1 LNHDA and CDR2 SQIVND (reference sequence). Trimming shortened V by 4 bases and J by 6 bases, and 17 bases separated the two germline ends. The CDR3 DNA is TGTGCCAGTAGTAAGGTGGGACAAGGAAGGGATACGCAGTATTTT. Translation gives CASSKVGQGRDTQYF.

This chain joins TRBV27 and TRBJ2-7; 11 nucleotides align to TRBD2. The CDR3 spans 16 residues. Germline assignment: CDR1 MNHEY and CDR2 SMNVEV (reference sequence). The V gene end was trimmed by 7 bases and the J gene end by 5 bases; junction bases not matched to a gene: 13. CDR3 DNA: TGTGCCAGCAACAGGGGCCGAGGACTAGCGGGCCACGAGCAGTACTTC. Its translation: CASNRGRGLAGHEQYF.

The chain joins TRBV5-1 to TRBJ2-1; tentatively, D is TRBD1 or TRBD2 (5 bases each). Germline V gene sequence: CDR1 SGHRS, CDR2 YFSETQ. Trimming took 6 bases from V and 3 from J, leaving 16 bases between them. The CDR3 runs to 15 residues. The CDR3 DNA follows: TGCGCCAGCACCTCGACGGGACGAAACTACAATGAGCAGTTCTTC. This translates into CASTSTGRNYNEQFF. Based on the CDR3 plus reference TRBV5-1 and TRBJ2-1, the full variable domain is KAGVTQTPRYLIKTRGQQVTLSCSPISGHRSVSWYQQTPGQGLQFLFEYFSETQRNKGNFPGRFSGRQFSNSRSEMNVSTLELGDSALYLCASTSTGRNYNEQFFGPGTRLTVL.

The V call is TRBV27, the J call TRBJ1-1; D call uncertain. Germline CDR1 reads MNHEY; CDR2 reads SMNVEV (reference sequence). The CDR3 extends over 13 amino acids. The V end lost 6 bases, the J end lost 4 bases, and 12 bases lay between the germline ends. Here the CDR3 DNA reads TGTGCCAGCAGCCGCGGAGGGAGCACTGAAGCTTTCTTT. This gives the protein CASSRGGSTEAFF.

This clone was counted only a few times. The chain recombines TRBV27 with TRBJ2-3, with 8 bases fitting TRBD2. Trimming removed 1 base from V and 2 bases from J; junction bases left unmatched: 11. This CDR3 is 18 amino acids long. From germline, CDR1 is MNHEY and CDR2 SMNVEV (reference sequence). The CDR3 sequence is CASSLYLSRGVHTDTQYF. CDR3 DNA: TGTGCCAGCAGTTTATATCTCTCGCGGGGGGTCCACACAGATACGCAGTATTTT.

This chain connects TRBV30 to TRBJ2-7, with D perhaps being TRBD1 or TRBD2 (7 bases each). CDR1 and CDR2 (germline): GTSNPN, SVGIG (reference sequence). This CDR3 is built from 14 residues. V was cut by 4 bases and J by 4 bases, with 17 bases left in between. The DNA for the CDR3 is TGTGCCTGGACTCCGGGGGGACAGCCTTACGAGCAGTACTTC. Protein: CAWTPGGQPYEQYF.

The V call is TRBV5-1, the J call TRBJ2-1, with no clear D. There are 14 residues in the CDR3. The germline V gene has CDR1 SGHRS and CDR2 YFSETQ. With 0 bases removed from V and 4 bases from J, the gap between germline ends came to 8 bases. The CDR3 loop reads CASSLAEVYNEQFF. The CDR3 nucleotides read TGCGCCAGCAGCTTGGCCGAAGTATACAATGAGCAGTTCTTC.

DNA of the CDR3: TGTGCCAGCAGCTTCCAGGGGGACTCCTACGAGCAGTACTTC. This encodes CASSFQGDSYEQYF. The chain carries TRBV7-2 and TRBJ2-7, with 7 positions matching TRBD1. After removal of 3 bases from V and 0 bases from J, the junction contained 2 bases not matched to a gene. Germline V gene sequence: CDR1 SGHTA, CDR2 FQGNSA. The CDR3 is made up of 14 amino acids.

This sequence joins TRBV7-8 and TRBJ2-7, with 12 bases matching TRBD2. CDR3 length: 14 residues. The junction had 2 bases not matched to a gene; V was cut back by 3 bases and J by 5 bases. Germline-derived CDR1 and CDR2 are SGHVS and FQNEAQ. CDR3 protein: CASSLTSGRDEQYF. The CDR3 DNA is TGTGCCAGCAGCTTGACTAGCGGGAGAGACGAGCAGTACTTC.

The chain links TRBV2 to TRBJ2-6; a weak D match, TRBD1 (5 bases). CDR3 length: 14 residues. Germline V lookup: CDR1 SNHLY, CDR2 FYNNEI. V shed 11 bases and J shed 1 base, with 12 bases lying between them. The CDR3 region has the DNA TGTGCCGCACGCCAGGGATCTGGGGCCAACGTCCTGACTTTC. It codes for CAARQGSGANVLTF.

CDR3 nucleotides: TGCGCCAGCAGCCAAGGACAGTCGAACACCGGGGAGCTGTTTTTT. Translation: CASSQGQSNTGELFF. The chain carries TRBV5-1 and TRBJ2-2; perhaps TRBD1 as D (6 bases). CDR1 and CDR2 from the germline V gene are SGHRS and YFSETQ. Trimming removed 4 bases from V and 0 bases from J, with 10 bases in between. The CDR3 has 15 amino acids.

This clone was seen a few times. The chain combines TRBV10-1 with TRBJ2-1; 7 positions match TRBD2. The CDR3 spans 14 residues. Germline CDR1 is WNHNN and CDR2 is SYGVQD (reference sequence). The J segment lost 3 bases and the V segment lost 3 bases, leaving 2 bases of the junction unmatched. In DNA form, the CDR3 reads TGCGCCAGCAGTGACCGGGGGGACTACAATGAGCAGTTCTTC. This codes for CASSDRGDYNEQFF.

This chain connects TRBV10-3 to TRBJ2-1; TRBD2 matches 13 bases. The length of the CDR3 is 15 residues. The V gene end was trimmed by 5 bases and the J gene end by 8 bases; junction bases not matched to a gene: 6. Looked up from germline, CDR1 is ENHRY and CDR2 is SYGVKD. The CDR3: CAISSGTSGTHEQFF. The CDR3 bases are TGTGCCATCAGTTCAGGGACTAGCGGGACCCATGAGCAGTTCTTC.